This TCR beta chain appears in the sequencing data of a study of blood T cell repertoires in COVID-19. CDR3 size: 15 residues. Trimming shortened V by 4 bases and J by 3 bases, and 13 bases separated the two germline ends. Germline values: CDR1 SGDLS, CDR2 YYNGEE. The repertoire was sequenced with immunoSEQ multiplex PCR; TCRdb's copy has only in-frame clones and lacks some. The sample lists about 200,000 clones, around 80% occurring once. Across 24 US areas, participants ranged in age from roughly 18 to 95 years. The clonotype originates from a woman aged 40-49 years with acute COVID-19. Sequenced material: PBMCs or T cells enriched from blood (not recorded which). The chain carries TRBV9 and TRBJ1-4, with D unclear. DNA for the CDR3: TGTGCCAGCAGCTCAGGTCCATGGGCTAATGAAAAACTGTTTTTT. The encoded protein is CASSSGPWANEKLFF.